This T cell receptor beta chain was captured by sequencing in a study of T-cell reconstitution after alpha-beta-depleted transplantation in children (TCRdb year 2016). Background for the entire study: T-cell immune reconstitution after TCRalphabeta/CD19-depleted allogeneic hematopoietic cell transplantation in children was quantitatively tracked in the study by means of TCR repertoire profiling. The research as a whole found: The apparently early alphabetaT-cell count recovery about two months after transplant was reportedly dependent on only several hundred rapidly expanded clones derived from non-depleted graft cells. In some patients, high TCRbeta diversity at day 60 was attributed to recipient T cells and intrathymic progenitors that had survived conditioning. The frequencies of hyperexpanded clones fell over the following months, and after one year, T-cell counts and TCRbeta diversity were mostly attributed to newly produced T cells.

The germline V gene supplies CDR1 SGHTA and CDR2 FQGNSA. From the cysteine through the phenylalanine, the CDR3 covers 17 amino acids. This entry keeps only the CDR3 DNA: 51 bases, framed from base 1. V lost 6 bases and J lost 3 bases, and the count of bases not matched to a germline gene is 13. This clonotype was found a few times. Its antigen is unknown. The input lacks base qualities; no much larger clone sits a single base away. The method was PCR. Sequencing was performed on an Illumina HiSeq 2500. Molecular barcoding was employed in the preparation of TCR libraries, with unique molecular identifiers being used to normalize TCRbeta repertoire quantification. TCRdb reran the public reads through fastp at Q25 and MiXCR, keeping productive beta chains. All rows with the same CDR3 protein become a single entry with the most common DNA and genes. The sample table lists 450,000 to 600,000 distinct CDR3 sequences, 10% of them with a count of one. The ten most abundant clones make up 2% of the sample.

The sample's treatment or condition label, decoded: allogeneic hematopoietic cell transplantation with graft depleted of TCRalphabeta T cells and CD19 B cells. The transplant recipients were children given TCRalphabeta/CD19-depleted allogeneic hematopoietic cell grafts. This sequence uses TRBV7-2 and TRBJ1-1; 10 central nucleotides agree with TRBD1. The receptor was isolated from a child aged 2-15 years with inherited bone marrow failure, due to receive a stem cell transplant. The sequencing here drew on PBMCs, taken before TCRalphabeta/CD19-depleted stem cell transplant. The sequence in DNA is TGTGCCAGCAGACCGGGACAGGGGCGAGGTATGGACACTGAAGCTTTCTTT. This is translated as CASRPGQGRGMDTEAFF.